Each of the 11 T cell receptor beta chains below was sequenced from the same sample in a study of neurological immune-mediated disorders. TCRdb called the 5' RACE reads again in MiXCR, with one record for every CDR3 protein. This sample yields about 38,000 distinct CDR3 sequences, of which roughly 4.8% are seen a single time; approximately 8.8% belongs to the top ten. The sample taken for sequencing was CD4+ T cells from blood. The receptors were sampled from a man younger than 35 in good health.

This clonotype has ten or more counts. CDR3 DNA sequence: TGTGCCAGTAGTATGGAACGACAGGGGAGCACCGGGGAGCTGTTTTTT. Protein: CASSMERQGSTGELFF. The chain recombines TRBV19 with TRBJ2-2; 8 nucleotides align to TRBD1. This CDR3 contains 16 residues. Germline V gene sequence: CDR1 LNHDA, CDR2 SQIVND (reference sequence). The junction had 7 bases not matched to a gene; V was cut back by 3 bases and J by 4 bases. Complete variable domain (other parts from reference TRBV19 and TRBJ2-2): DGGITQSPKYLFRKEGQNVTLSCEQNLNHDAMYWYRQDPGQGLRLIYYSQIVNDFQKGDIAEGYSVSREKKESFPLTVTSAQKNPTAFYLCASSMERQGSTGELFFGEGSRLTVL.

This clonotype was seen repeatedly, ten times or more. The gene calls are TRBV5-1 and TRBJ2-5, with D perhaps TRBD2 (5 bases). The V end was cut by 0 bases, the J end by 4 bases, with 13 bases between. CDR3 length: 15 residues. Germline values: CDR1 SGHRS, CDR2 YFSETQ. The chain's CDR3 is CASSLAGPGRETQYF. Written as DNA, the CDR3 is TGCGCCAGCAGCTTGGCAGGCCCGGGGAGAGAGACCCAGTACTTC.

This clonotype was detected ten times or more. The CDR3 DNA is TGCGCCAGCAGCTTGGCCGACAGGGAATCGTCGGGCTACACCTTC. Protein: CASSLADRESSGYTF. This chain joins TRBV5-1 and TRBJ1-2, with 7 bases identical to TRBD1. Per the germline V gene, CDR1 is SGHRS and CDR2 is YFSETQ. Trimming took 0 bases from V and 8 from J; bases not matched to a gene: 10. The CDR3 totals 15 residues.

This clonotype has at least ten counts. The J gene is TRBJ2-5, the V gene TRBV25-1; 8 bases map to TRBD2. Germline assignment: CDR1 MGHDK and CDR2 SYGVNS. The CDR3 extends over 14 amino acids. V lost 4 bases and J lost 1; bases outside the gene matches: 2. The CDR3 sequence: CASSARGAQETQYF. The CDR3 coding sequence is TGTGCCAGCAGTGCGCGGGGGGCCCAAGAGACCCAGTACTTC.

In this sample, this clonotype turned up many times. The chain employs TRBV5-1 and TRBJ2-7, with 7 positions matching TRBD2. Germline V gives CDR1 SGHRS, CDR2 YFSETQ. J lost 1 base, V lost 1 base, and 5 bases had no gene match. CDR3 length: 15 residues. CDR3 residues: CASSLFPGGSYEQYF. CDR3 sequence (DNA): TGCGCCAGCAGCTTGTTCCCCGGGGGGTCCTACGAGCAGTACTTC.

This clonotype was counted at least ten times. The rearrangement uses TRBV5-1 and TRBJ2-1; a possible D gene is TRBD2 (7 bases). Germline CDR1 SGHRS, CDR2 YFSETQ. This CDR3 contains 16 residues. The germline V and J ends were trimmed by 4 bases and 0 bases, with 14 bases remaining between them. The DNA for the CDR3 is TGCGCCAGCAGCGGTTCGGGGGGCCGCTCCTACAATGAGCAGTTCTTC. Translation gives CASSGSGGRSYNEQFF.

This clonotype has a count of ten or more. This chain links TRBV5-1 with TRBJ2-4; D could derive from TRBD1 or TRBD2 (5 bases each). The length of the CDR3 is 17 residues. V dropped 4 bases and J dropped 1 base, with 18 bases sitting between them. Germline CDR1 SGHRS, CDR2 YFSETQ. CDR3 DNA: TGCGCCAGCAGCCGGTGGGACGGACGAAGGGCCAAAAACATTCAGTACTTC. This translates into CASSRWDGRRAKNIQYF.

Ten or more counts support this clonotype. The gene calls are TRBV20-1 and TRBJ1-6; 8 nucleotides match TRBD1. V dropped 4 bases and J dropped 10; count of bases not matched to a gene: 6. CDR3 size: 13 residues. Germline CDR1 DFQATT, CDR2 SNEGSKA (reference sequence). CDR3 DNA: TGCAGTGCTACCCAGGGGGCGGAATCACCCCTCCACTTT. Translation: CSATQGAESPLHF.

This clonotype has ten or more counts. The chain employs TRBV7-2 and TRBJ2-7; TRBD1 agrees at 10 bases. The CDR3 runs 15 residues. Germline loops: CDR1 SGHTA, CDR2 FQGNSA. With 5 bases clipped from V and 3 bases from J, the junction kept 7 bases outside the gene matches. The CDR3: CASSAPGQGLYEQYF. In DNA form, the CDR3 reads TGTGCCAGCAGCGCCCCGGGACAGGGGCTCTACGAGCAGTACTTC.

This clonotype was seen ten or more times. The chain joins TRBV25-1 to TRBJ1-1; D is uncertain. CDR1 MGHDK and CDR2 SYGVNS come from the germline V gene. The CDR3 contains 13 residues. V lost 8 bases and J 2 bases, leaving 12 bases between the germline ends. CDR3 sequence: CASRSEYNTEAFF. The CDR3 nucleotides read TGTGCCAGCCGCAGTGAATATAACACTGAAGCTTTCTTT.

This clonotype has a count of ten or more. The CDR3 region has the DNA TGTGCCAGCAGCTTAGCGCTGCTAGCGGGGGGGCTAATAGATACGCAGTATTTT. Translation: CASSLALLAGGLIDTQYF. The chain couples TRBV7-8 to TRBJ2-3, with TRBD2 matching 12 bases. V shed 0 bases and J 5 bases; nucleotides not matched to a gene: 9. The CDR3 is made up of 18 amino acids. In germline, CDR1 is SGHVS, CDR2 FQNEAQ.